This record covers a single T cell receptor beta chain. Its antigen remains unknown. Sequencing templates came from extracted RNA that was reverse transcribed into cDNA. This table comes from immunoSEQ multiplex PCR, and its TCRdb copy is limited to in-frame clones, with some not included. In the table there are about 200,000 clones, around 60% of which are singletons. The V gene lost 5 bases and the J gene lost 6 bases, with 14 bases spanning the gap. The CDR3 loop spans 14 amino acids. In germline, CDR1 is MDHEN, CDR2 SYDVKM. The data were taken from a study of CD8+ T cells in alopecia areata. Across the whole study: At a dose of 5 to 10 mg twice daily, oral tofacitinib was given to treated patients.

As for treatment: oral pan-JAK inhibitor, 5-10 mg twice daily. Points from the study as a whole: Persistence during tofacitinib was seen for many expanded lesional clones in scalp and blood. Lesional scalp exceeded normal scalp in clonality, especially in alopecia totalis/universalis. Sequencing of scalp tissue also captures the resident alphabeta T cells of normal skin.

The TCR originated in a human donor with alopecia areata. This chain joins TRBV28 and TRBJ1-5; no clear D. The source material was CD4+ T cells sorted from blood, sampled at week 4, from a patient treated with tofacitinib. The CDR3 DNA sequence: TGTGCCAGCAGTCCACCGGCCCGGGGTCAGCCCCAGCATTTT. Protein sequence: CASSPPARGQPQHF.